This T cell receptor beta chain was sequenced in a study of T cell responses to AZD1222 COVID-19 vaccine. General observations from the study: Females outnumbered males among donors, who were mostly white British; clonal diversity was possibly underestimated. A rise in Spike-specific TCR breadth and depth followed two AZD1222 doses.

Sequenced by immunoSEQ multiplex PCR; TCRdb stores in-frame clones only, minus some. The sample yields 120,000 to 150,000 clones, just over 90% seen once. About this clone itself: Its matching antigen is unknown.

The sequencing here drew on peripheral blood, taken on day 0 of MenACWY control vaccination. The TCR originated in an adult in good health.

The CDR3 region has the DNA TGTGCCAGCAGCCCCGCGGACTATGGCTACACCTTC. This gives the protein CASSPADYGYTF. This chain links TRBV3-1 (or the pseudogene TRBV3-2) with TRBJ1-2; no clear D gene. CDR3 length: 12 amino acids. Germline V gene sequence: CDR1 LGHDT, CDR2 YNNKEL (reference sequence). Deletions cut 4 bases from V and 3 bases from J, with 6 bases between.